These 13 T cell receptor beta chains originate from one sample sequenced in a study of blood T cell repertoires in COVID-19. TCRdb's table, derived via immunoSEQ multiplex PCR, lists solely in-frame clones and lacks some. The repertoire holds roughly 250,000 clones, with 70% to 90% as singletons. The sample was PBMCs or T cells enriched from blood (not recorded which). The receptor source for this set is a middle-aged woman with acute COVID-19.

V gene TRBV19 combines with J gene TRBJ1-2, with TRBD1 matching over 7 bases. This CDR3 region has 13 residues. The V gene's germline CDR1 is LNHDA and CDR2 SQIVND (reference sequence). V gave up 5 bases and J gave up 7 bases; unmatched junction bases: 7. The CDR3, as DNA: TGTGCCAGTAGTGGTGACAGGGCCGTTGGCTACACCTTC. This gives the protein CASSGDRAVGYTF.

The genes are TRBV19 and TRBJ2-3; 12 bases are a match to TRBD2. V shed 5 bases, J shed 6 bases, and the junction held 9 bases outside the gene matches. The CDR3 has 16 amino acids. The germline gives CDR1 LNHDA, CDR2 SQIVND (reference sequence). The chain's CDR3 is CASSGPGTSGPDTQYF. The CDR3 nucleotides read TGTGCCAGTAGTGGTCCTGGGACTAGCGGGCCCGATACGCAGTATTTT.

The chain uses TRBV3-1 (or the pseudogene TRBV3-2) and TRBJ1-3, with D possibly matching TRBD1 (6 bases). Trimming took off 4 bases at V and 2 bases at J, with 12 bases between the two ends. Germline V gene sequence: CDR1 LGHDT, CDR2 YNNKEL (reference sequence). This CDR3 region has 15 residues. The CDR3 region has the DNA TGTGCCAGCAGCCCGGGGACAATCCCTGGAAACACCATATATTTT. Protein product: CASSPGTIPGNTIYF.

This chain connects TRBV5-1 to TRBJ2-1; TRBD2 agrees at 12 bases. V lost 4 bases to trimming and J lost 6 bases; unmatched junction nucleotides: 11. Germline V gives CDR1 SGHRS, CDR2 YFSETQ. This CDR3 is 17 amino acids long. The CDR3 loop reads CASSPLHLAGGPNEQFF. The CDR3 DNA sequence: TGCGCCAGCAGCCCCTTACATCTAGCGGGAGGGCCCAATGAGCAGTTCTTC. The whole variable domain, filled in from reference TRBV5-1 and TRBJ2-1, reads KAGVTQTPRYLIKTRGQQVTLSCSPISGHRSVSWYQQTPGQGLQFLFEYFSETQRNKGNFPGRFSGRQFSNSRSEMNVSTLELGDSALYLCASSPLHLAGGPNEQFFGPGTRLTVL.

This clone occurred a few times. The chain is built from TRBV3-1 (or the pseudogene TRBV3-2) and TRBJ2-7; 8 positions match TRBD2. The CDR3 is 16 amino acids. Trimming at V came to 7 bases and at J to 7 bases, leaving 18 bases not matched to a gene. The germline CDR1 and CDR2 sequences are LGHDT and YNNKEL (reference sequence). The CDR3 bases are TGTGCCAGCACCCCCCGGCCCTCAGCGGGAGTCGGGGAGCAGTACTTC. Amino acids: CASTPRPSAGVGEQYF.

Written as DNA, the CDR3 is TGCGCCAGCGGACAGGAGGGAATGAACACTGAAGCTTTCTTT. This translates into CASGQEGMNTEAFF. The V call is TRBV5-1, the J call TRBJ1-1; TRBD1 agrees at 7 bases. The CDR3 covers 14 residues. V shed 7 bases, J shed 0 bases, and the junction held 6 bases outside the gene matches. Germline CDR1 and CDR2: SGHRS and YFSETQ. Together with reference TRBV5-1 and TRBJ1-1, the CDR3 gives the full variable domain: KAGVTQTPRYLIKTRGQQVTLSCSPISGHRSVSWYQQTPGQGLQFLFEYFSETQRNKGNFPGRFSGRQFSNSRSEMNVSTLELGDSALYLCASGQEGMNTEAFFGQGTRLTVV.

The chain uses TRBV29-1 and TRBJ2-1, with a tentative D call TRBD2 (6 bases). There are 15 residues in the CDR3. The germline V and J ends were trimmed by 1 base and 4 bases, with 14 bases remaining between them. Germline V gene sequence: CDR1 SQVTM, CDR2 ANQGSEA. The CDR3 is CSVEGFPGEYNEQFF. DNA for the CDR3: TGCAGCGTTGAAGGTTTCCCGGGAGAGTACAATGAGCAGTTCTTC.

In DNA form, the CDR3 reads TGTGCCAGTAGTCTCTCGATCAGGGACTCCTACGAGCAGTACTTC. The encoded protein is CASSLSIRDSYEQYF. The chain is built from TRBV19 and TRBJ2-7, with D tentatively TRBD1 (5 bases). The V gene's germline CDR1 is LNHDA and CDR2 SQIVND (reference sequence). Trimming removed 5 bases at V and 0 bases at J, with 14 bases between. The CDR3 is 15 amino acids. The full variable domain, with the rest looked up from reference TRBV19 and TRBJ2-7, is DGGITQSPKYLFRKEGQNVTLSCEQNLNHDAMYWYRQDPGQGLRLIYYSQIVNDFQKGDIAEGYSVSREKKESFPLTVTSAQKNPTAFYLCASSLSIRDSYEQYFGPGTRLTVT.

Here the CDR3 reads CASGWTSGSYEQYF. The CDR3, as DNA: TGTGCCAGCGGCTGGACTAGCGGTTCCTACGAGCAGTACTTC. The rearrangement links TRBV11-3 to TRBJ2-7, with 10 bases lining up with TRBD2. V shed 8 bases and J 1 base; nucleotides not matched to a gene: 5. Germline V gene sequence: CDR1 SGHNT, CDR2 YENEEA. CDR3 length: 14 amino acids.

The chain recombines TRBV5-5 with TRBJ2-5, with 8 nucleotides matching TRBD1. J gave up 4 bases and V 4 bases, and 9 bases lay outside the gene matches. The CDR3 runs 15 residues. Germline V lookup: CDR1 SGHKS, CDR2 YYEKEE (reference sequence). The CDR3 here is CASSDGTGVGETQYF. In DNA, the CDR3 is TGTGCCAGCAGCGACGGGACAGGTGTAGGAGAGACCCAGTACTTC.

The rearrangement joins TRBV24-1 to TRBJ2-1; possibly TRBD2 for D (5 bases). Germline loops: CDR1 KGHDR, CDR2 SFDVKD. Trimming took 4 bases from V and 1 from J, leaving 13 bases between them. This CDR3 has 16 amino acids. The CDR3 protein is CATSDAGEGSYNEQFF. In DNA form, the CDR3 reads TGTGCCACCAGTGACGCCGGCGAGGGTTCCTACAATGAGCAGTTCTTC.

The chain links TRBV19 to TRBJ2-1, with 11 nucleotides matching TRBD2. The CDR3 has 17 residues. Germline V gene data show CDR1 as LNHDA and CDR2 as SQIVND (reference sequence). V shed 3 bases and J 0 bases; nucleotides not matched to a gene: 4. DNA for the CDR3: TGTGCCAGTAGTATCCGAACTAGCGGGAGCTCCTACAATGAGCAGTTCTTC. This gives the protein CASSIRTSGSSYNEQFF.

This rearrangement joins TRBV7-8 to TRBJ1-4; unclear D gene. Trimming pared 5 bases from V and 0 bases from J, leaving 13 bases between. The CDR3 covers 16 residues. CDR1 is SGHVS and CDR2 is FQNEAQ in the germline V gene. The CDR3, as DNA: TGTGCCAGCAGCACTCACGGAGCTGCAACTAATGAAAAACTGTTTTTT. As protein: CASSTHGAATNEKLFF.